A selection of T cell receptor beta chains follows, all from one sample in a study of OX40 agonist ivuxolimab in advanced cancers. Generated by immunoSEQ multiplex PCR, the TCRdb table keeps only in-frame clones and is missing some. The table records roughly 64,000 clones, 70% to 90% of them present only once. The input for sequencing was CD4+ or CD8+ T cells sorted from blood, taken in a trial of the OX40 agonist ivuxolimab. The origin of the receptors is an adult with an advanced solid tumor such as melanoma, head and neck, liver or kidney cancer. Each CDR3 is given without its conserved first and last residue.

TRBV28,TRBJ1-3,ASSPPGQLSGNTIY
TRBV5-1,TRBJ2-3,ASRPPGLATDTQY
TRBV28,TRBJ2-6,ASSSMGANPSGANVLT
TRBV4-1,TRBJ1-3,ASSQDMAGGNTIY
TRBV11-2,TRBJ2-3,ASSPLLTGEVTDTQY
TRBV7-8,TRBJ1-4,ASSLARGPANEKLF
TRBV5-5,TRBJ2-2,ASRQGTLTGELF
TRBV7-2,TRBJ1-1,ASSPQGLNTEAF
TRBV28,TRBJ2-7,ASSTGGRNNLGEQY
TRBV2,TRBJ1-2,ASSENTYGYT
TRBV28,TRBJ2-1,ASSSPQYRDSSYNEQF
TRBV6-1,TRBJ2-1,AGRKTYNEQF
TRBV27,TRBJ2-7,ATATSGGVEQY
TRBV19,TRBJ1-1,ASQAGGPTEAF
TRBV7-3,TRBJ2-3,ASSPQSVVTDTQY
TRBV14,TRBJ2-1,ASSPGSSYNEQF
TRBV10-2,TRBJ2-1,ASSGLPNEQF
TRBV4-3,TRBJ1-1,ASSQDMGELGNTEAF
TRBV28,TRBJ2-7,ASSLQGPHEQY
TRBV27,TRBJ1-5,ASSQSLSNQPQH
TRBV27,TRBJ2-1,ASSLFRELSGIQF
TRBV30,TRBJ2-5,AWSVRLAGVMETQY
TRBV6-1,TRBJ1-2,ASSEVTAISYT
TRBV6-6,TRBJ2-5,ASVFGGRRETQY
TRBV6-1,TRBJ1-6,ASSALNHSPLH
TRBV18,TRBJ2-5,ASTDRNLGETQY
TRBV11-2,TRBJ1-2,ASSSDRAYGYT
TRBV28,TRBJ1-1,ASSPRQILYTEAF
TRBV6-1,TRBJ1-5,ASSERAYRGNNQPQH
TRBV7-3,TRBJ2-3,ASSLRLITDTQY
TRBV9,TRBJ2-6,ASADSGANVLT
TRBV7-9,TRBJ2-1,ASSWSGGASYNEQF
TRBV5-4,TRBJ1-2,ASSLAFGVNYGYT
TRBV6-5,TRBJ2-3,ASSYGGRTDTQY
TRBV9,TRBJ2-3,ASSLREAGATDTQY
TRBV5-1,TRBJ2-7,ASSFRGQLLLAGYEQY
TRBV5-4,TRBJ2-1,ASSAGHPDYYNEQF
TRBV4-3,TRBJ1-1,ASSQEGRGLFEAF
TRBV30,TRBJ1-2,AWSVQRGYGYT
TRBV7-2,TRBJ2-1,ASSLLAVYNEQF
TRBV19,TRBJ2-3,ASSTQGSDTQY
TRBV7-3,TRBJ2-3,ASSLDSGGTDTQY
TRBV30,TRBJ2-7,AWTHPGTVSYEQY
TRBV2,TRBJ2-3,ASIRTFTDTQY
TRBV15,TRBJ2-2,ATSPGLAGGTGELF
TRBV2,TRBJ2-1,ASSGLEGNEQF
TRBV28,TRBJ2-1,ASTRDRGYNEQF
TRBV5-1,TRBJ2-5,ASSLSQSQETQY
TRBV10-3,TRBJ1-1,AISAQFEGEWTEAF
TRBV5-1,TRBJ2-3,ASSVAGTDTQY
TRBV7-8,TRBJ1-2,ASSLGQGRGYGYT
TRBV6-1,TRBJ2-1,ASSGGFWTSGRLTNEQF
TRBV6-5,TRBJ2-2,VAGENTGELF
TRBV4-2,TRBJ2-7,ASSQASKTAQY
TRBV28,TRBJ2-2,ASRGQGNTGELF